This TCR beta chain is from a study of T cells in localized non-small cell lung cancer. Study-wide results and caveats: One tumor region alone was sequenced, and heterogeneity therefore remains possible. Clonality of T cells reached its maximum in uninvolved adjacent lung, surpassing tumor.

In regard to this clone: Its specificity is not known.

Assay: immunoSEQ multiplex PCR; the TCRdb copy retains only in-frame clones and omits some. This sample carries around 3,700 clones, roughly a fifth of them seen once, and the ten largest clones take over 5%. V gave up 8 bases and J gave up 4 bases; unmatched junction bases: 8. The CDR3 covers 14 residues. Germline V gives CDR1 KGHSH, CDR2 LQKENI. The V and J genes are TRBV18 and TRBJ2-1; 7 positions match TRBD1. The sequences come from lung tumor tissue, collected before any cancer treatment. The source is a man aged 18-55 years with stage II lung adenocarcinoma. The CDR3 loop is CASAEGQPYNEQFF. Here the CDR3 DNA reads TGTGCCAGCGCCGAGGGACAGCCTTACAATGAGCAGTTCTTC.